This T cell receptor beta chain was recorded in a study of T cells after yellow fever vaccination (dated by TCRdb to about 2019). Background for the entire study: The SMART-Seq v4 Ultra Low Input RNA kit was used to prepare libraries from fractions with low cell numbers. To follow T-cell clones before and after primary and booster YFV17D yellow fever vaccination, bulk TCR alpha and beta repertoires were sequenced over time. Blood was collected at multiple timepoints before and after primary and secondary immunization, and bulk PBMC replicates and cell subsets were isolated. Two healthy male donors, one aged 18 to 29 and one aged 30 to 40 years, made up the cohort. Paper-wide results and their limitations: Computational filtering was needed because FACS-sorted repertoires could contain abundant contaminating clonotypes from the bulk population. A small fraction of clonotypes showed up in both the CD4 and CD8 compartments, probably as a result of convergent recombination. Only a couple of donors were included in the study, so the extent to which the findings can be generalized is limited. After the booster, most clones that had expanded after primary vaccination were detected again (around 96% of CD4 and 88% of CD8), suggesting broad maintenance of memory. The secondary T-cell response was weaker than the primary response but faster, peaking on day 5 instead of day 15.

The sample's treatment or condition, from its label and the paper: live attenuated yellow fever vaccine strain. At every blood-draw timepoint, two biological replicates of bulk PBMCs were collected. A standard Ficoll-Paque protocol was used to isolate PBMCs from peripheral blood. TriZol was used to extract RNA from bulk PBMCs, CD4 and CD8 fractions, and dextramer-positive and dextramer-negative fractions. This clonotype was observed a few times. Its antigen target is currently unknown. No base quality information exists; no much larger clone differs at one position. Synthesis of TCR cDNA relied on 5'RACE template switching, a step that introduced a universal primer site along with unique molecular identifiers. Priming for cDNA synthesis came from both the TCR alpha and TCR beta constant segments. Library amplification involved two PCR steps, and the second step added sample barcodes and sequencing adapters. Sequencing of libraries was done on Illumina HiSeq 2500 (2x100 bp) or NovaSeq (2x150 bp). On the authors' methods: MIGEC was used to demultiplex reads and collapse the reads into UMI consensus sequences, and MiXCR was used for V(D)J alignment. Vaccine-responding clonotypes were defined with edgeR using replicate PBMC samples, requiring FDR below 0.01 and a log2 fold change above 5 up to day 15. Bulk clonotypes were assigned CD4 or CD8 identity according to which sequenced CD4 or CD8 repertoire held them at higher abundance. In-frame beta chains were kept once TCRdb had trimmed the public reads at Q25 with fastp and called clones with MiXCR. Rows with a matching CDR3 protein are joined into one entry that keeps the most common DNA and genes. The V and J calls reflect TCRdb's pipeline rather than the authors' work. In all, the sample holds about 630,000 distinct CDR3 sequences, and approximately 13% of those were seen once. The ten most abundant clones make up under 15% of the sample.

V and J are truncated by 1 base and 0 bases respectively, leaving an intervening sequence of 7 bases. From the cysteine through the phenylalanine, the CDR3 covers 14 amino acids. Just the 42-base CDR3 DNA is kept, in frame starting at base 1. According to the germline V gene (reference sequence), CDR1 reads DFQATT and CDR2 reads SNEGSKA. The receptor chain draws on TRBV20-1 and TRBJ1-5; the D gene is not confidently resolved. The source is a man aged 30 to 45 who received the YFV17D yellow fever vaccine. Material: PBMCs, obtained on the day of the yellow fever booster vaccination. The nucleotide sequence reads TGCAGTGCTAGAGGGCGGCTTAGCAATCAGCCCCAGCATTTT. Its translation is CSARGRLSNQPQHF.